Below, 15 T cell receptor beta chains from the same sample are listed, as sequenced in a study of blood T cell repertoires in COVID-19. The assay was immunoSEQ multiplex PCR, and TCRdb's table has in-frame clones only and misses some. The sample has about 250,000 clones, about 90% seen once. The specimen sequenced was PBMCs or T cells enriched from blood (not recorded which). These receptors all come from a woman between 25 and 40 years old with acute COVID-19.

The chain recombines TRBV7-9 with TRBJ1-5, with D uncertain. The CDR3 loop spans 12 amino acids. Trimming cost V 3 bases and J 7 bases, with 7 bases left between them. Germline V CDR1 and CDR2: SEHNR, FQNEAQ (reference sequence). CDR3 nucleotide sequence: TGTGCCAGCAGCTTCCCGGGGCAGCCCCAGCATTTT. Its translation: CASSFPGQPQHF.

This chain uses TRBV5-6 with TRBJ1-4, with TRBD1 matching over 7 bases. In germline, CDR1 is SGHDT, CDR2 YYEEEE. The CDR3 contains 12 residues. Trimming removed 4 bases from V and 12 bases from J; junction bases left unmatched: 6. CDR3 region: CASSTTGKELFF. The CDR3 nucleotides are TGTGCCAGCAGCACGACAGGGAAGGAACTGTTTTTT.

The genes are TRBV4-1 and TRBJ1-4, with 8 positions matching TRBD1. V lost 0 bases to trimming and J lost 5 bases; unmatched junction nucleotides: 5. The V gene's germline CDR1 is MGHRA and CDR2 YSYEKL. CDR3 size: 16 residues. For the CDR3, the DNA is TGCGCCAGCAGCCAAGATTATAGGACAGGGAATGAAAAACTGTTTTTT. This sequence encodes CASSQDYRTGNEKLFF.

V gene TRBV7-9 combines with J gene TRBJ2-7; maybe TRBD1 (5 bases). The CDR3 covers 11 residues. With 2 bases removed from V and 7 bases from J, the gap between germline ends came to 6 bases. The germline V gene has CDR1 SEHNR and CDR2 FQNEAQ (reference sequence). CDR3 sequence reads: CASSLTGEQYF. CDR3 sequence (DNA): TGTGCCAGCAGCTTAACAGGAGAGCAGTACTTC. Full variable domain (remainder filled in from reference TRBV7-9 and TRBJ2-7): DTGVSQNPRHKITKRGQNVTFRCDPISEHNRLYWYRQTLGQGPEFLTYFQNEAQLEKSRLLSDRFSAERPKGSFSTLEIQRTEQGDSAMYLCASSLTGEQYFGPGTRLTVT.

The chain recombines TRBV7-7 with TRBJ2-5; a possible D gene is TRBD1 (6 bases). The germline V gene encodes CDR1 SSHAT and CDR2 FNYEAQ (reference sequence). The V gene lost 0 bases and the J gene lost 4 bases, with 15 bases spanning the gap. The CDR3 spans 16 residues. The CDR3 nucleotides are TGTGCCAGCAGCTTAGCGCGGCAGGGGCTGGGAGAGACCCAGTACTTC. This sequence encodes CASSLARQGLGETQYF.

This clone was observed a few times. V usage is TRBV7-6 and J usage is TRBJ2-7, with D maybe TRBD1 (6 bases). Trimming cost V 1 base and J 5 bases, with 15 bases left between them. The germline V gene has CDR1 SGHVS and CDR2 FNYEAQ. The length of the CDR3 is 15 residues. The CDR3 DNA reads TGTGCCAGCAGCTTAGGCGCAGGGGTTATCGACGAGCAGTACTTC. Protein product: CASSLGAGVIDEQYF.

This chain connects TRBV6-5 to TRBJ1-1, with 7 bases aligning to TRBD1. The CDR3 runs to 15 residues. Losses at the gene ends were 6 bases for V and 2 bases for J; bases not matched to a gene: 9. CDR1 is MNHEY and CDR2 is SVGAGI in the germline V gene. Here the CDR3 DNA reads TGTGCCAGCAGGACCGGACAGGAGTACAACACTGAAGCTTTCTTT. The encoded protein is CASRTGQEYNTEAFF.

V gene TRBV27 combines with J gene TRBJ1-1; D call uncertain. The germline gives CDR1 MNHEY, CDR2 SMNVEV (reference sequence). Trimming cost V 3 bases and J 4 bases, with 9 bases left between them. CDR3 size: 13 residues. CDR3 sequence: CASSFSGSTEAFF. The CDR3 DNA sequence: TGTGCCAGCAGTTTCTCGGGGAGCACTGAAGCTTTCTTT.

The chain carries TRBV9 and TRBJ2-3, with 10 nucleotides matching TRBD2. Germline lookup yields CDR1 SGDLS and CDR2 YYNGEE. Trimming took 2 bases from V and 2 from J; bases not matched to a gene: 5. The CDR3 runs 16 residues. The CDR3 spells CASSVLAGANTDTQYF. CDR3 sequence (DNA): TGTGCCAGCAGCGTTCTAGCGGGGGCGAACACAGATACGCAGTATTTT. Variable domain in full (rest from reference TRBV9 and TRBJ2-3): DSGVTQTPKHLITATGQRVTLRCSPRSGDLSVYWYQQSLDQGLQFLIQYYNGEERAKGNILERFSAQQFPDLHSELNLSSLELGDSALYFCASSVLAGANTDTQYFGPGTRLTVL.

This clone showed up just a few times. V and J are TRBV10-1 and TRBJ2-2, with 7 nucleotides matching TRBD2. The junction had 4 bases not matched to a gene; V was cut back by 0 bases and J by 6 bases. Germline lookup yields CDR1 WNHNN and CDR2 SYGVQD (reference sequence). The CDR3 has 15 residues. CDR3: CASSESKGGPGELFF. The CDR3 nucleotides read TGCGCCAGCAGTGAGTCAAAGGGAGGGCCCGGGGAGCTGTTTTTT.

The rearrangement links TRBV5-5 to TRBJ1-6; no reliable D call. This CDR3 is 12 amino acids long. The V gene's germline CDR1 is SGHKS and CDR2 YYEKEE (reference sequence). Trimming stripped 4 bases from V and 6 bases from J, with 5 bases between. The CDR3 reads CASSHSNSPLHF. Here the CDR3 DNA reads TGTGCCAGCAGCCACTCTAATTCACCCCTCCACTTT.

This clone was seen a single time. In DNA, the CDR3 is TGTGCCAGCAGGGACTCACCGGGACATCTAGTTTTTAACTATGGCTACACCTTC. Its protein is CASRDSPGHLVFNYGYTF. This sequence joins TRBV28 and TRBJ1-2, with a weak D call TRBD1 (6 bases). The V end lost 6 bases, the J end lost 1 base, and 24 bases lay between the germline ends. This CDR3 region has 18 residues. The germline CDR1 and CDR2 sequences are MDHEN and SYDVKM.

J is TRBJ2-3 and V is TRBV3-1 (or the pseudogene TRBV3-2); D unresolved. Germline V gives CDR1 LGHDT, CDR2 YNNKEL (reference sequence). This CDR3 is built from 17 residues. V was cut by 1 base and J by 1 base, with 15 bases left in between. CDR3 loop: CASSQVQVHGGTDTQYF. CDR3 DNA: TGTGCCAGCAGCCAAGTGCAGGTACACGGCGGCACAGATACGCAGTATTTT.

V and J are TRBV28 and TRBJ2-1; no clear D gene. The CDR3 length is 18 residues. Per germline, CDR1 MDHEN and CDR2 SYDVKM. The V gene lost 5 bases and the J gene lost 0 bases, with 20 bases spanning the gap. The CDR3 DNA is TGTGCCAGCAGTCGCCCTAGGAAATACTCGAGCTCCTACAATGAGCAGTTCTTC. As protein: CASSRPRKYSSSYNEQFF.

This chain uses TRBV6-2 or TRBV6-3 with TRBJ2-3; D not resolved. V dropped 3 bases and J dropped 2 bases, with 12 bases sitting between them. The CDR3 sequence is 15 residues long. The germline V gene encodes CDR1 MNHEY and CDR2 SVGEGT. CDR3 loop: CASSYSPALTDTQYF. CDR3 nucleotide sequence: TGTGCCAGCAGTTATAGTCCCGCCCTCACAGATACGCAGTATTTT.